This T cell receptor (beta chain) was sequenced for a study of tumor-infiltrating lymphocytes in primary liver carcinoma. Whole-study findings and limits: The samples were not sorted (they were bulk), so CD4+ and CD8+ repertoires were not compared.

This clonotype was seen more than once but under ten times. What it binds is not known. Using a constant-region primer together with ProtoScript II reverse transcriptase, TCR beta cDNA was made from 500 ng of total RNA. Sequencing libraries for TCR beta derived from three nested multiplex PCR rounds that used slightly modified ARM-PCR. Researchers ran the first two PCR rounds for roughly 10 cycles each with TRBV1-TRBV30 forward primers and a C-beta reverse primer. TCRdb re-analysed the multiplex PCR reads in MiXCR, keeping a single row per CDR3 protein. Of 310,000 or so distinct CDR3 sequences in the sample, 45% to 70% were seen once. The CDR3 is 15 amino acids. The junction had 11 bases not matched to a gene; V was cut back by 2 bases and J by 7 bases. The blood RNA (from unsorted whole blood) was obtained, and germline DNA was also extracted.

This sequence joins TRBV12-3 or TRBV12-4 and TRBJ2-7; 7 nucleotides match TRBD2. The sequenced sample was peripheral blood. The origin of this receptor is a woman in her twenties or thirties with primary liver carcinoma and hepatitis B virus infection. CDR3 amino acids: CASSLWEGSVGEQYF. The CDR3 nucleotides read TGTGCCAGCAGTTTATGGGAGGGGTCCGTGGGGGAGCAGTACTTC.